The clone carrying this TCR beta chain was counted at least ten times. The CDR3 extends over 14 amino acids. With 1 base clipped from V and 6 bases from J, the junction kept 3 bases outside the gene matches. Germline CDR1 reads MNHEY; CDR2 reads SMNVEV (reference sequence). The data belong to a study of T cells in Graves' hyperthyroidism and ophthalmopathy. Amplification of TCR beta CDR3 regions was performed using RNA transcripts as template. Initially, a first-round RT-PCR of the TCR CDR3 employed the HTBI primer set. TCRdb called the multiplex PCR reads again in MiXCR, with one record for every CDR3 protein. The sample holds about 330,000 distinct CDR3 sequences; about 13% are singletons and the top ten take 30% to 40%.

The chain couples TRBV27 to TRBJ1-5, with 7 bases matching TRBD1. The material sequenced was blood. This receptor was obtained from a woman aged 40-49 years with Graves' ophthalmopathy. For the CDR3, the DNA is TGTGCCAGCAGTTTATGGGCAGGGGGTCAGCCCCAGCATTTT. This encodes CASSLWAGGQPQHF.